A single sample is the source of the 21 T cell receptor beta chains below, sequenced in a study of CD8 T cells in ankylosing spondylitis. TCRdb redid the calling of the 5' RACE reads with MiXCR, one entry per CDR3 protein. The table lists about 39,000 distinct CDR3 sequences, less than 4% of them singletons, with 2.8% in the top ten. The sample consisted of blood, either unsorted or a sorted T cell fraction (not recorded which). The receptors stem from a male donor with ankylosing spondylitis or in good health (not recorded which).

This clonotype came up many times. The chain employs TRBV9 and TRBJ1-3; no firm D call. V was shortened by 3 bases and J by 0 bases, with 4 bases between the two germline ends. This CDR3 comprises 13 residues. Germline CDR1 is SGDLS and CDR2 is YYNGEE. The CDR3: CASSDGSGNTIYF. The CDR3 DNA follows: TGTGCCAGCAGCGACGGCTCTGGAAACACCATATATTTT.

In its sample, this clonotype was seen many times. The chain employs TRBV9 and TRBJ1-4; TRBD1 might be the D (5 bases). From germline, CDR1 is SGDLS and CDR2 YYNGEE. The V gene lost 2 bases and the J gene lost 8 bases, with 19 bases spanning the gap. This CDR3 comprises 16 residues. The CDR3 DNA reads as TGTGCCAGCAGCGTTGGTATGAGGGGTTGGGGAGAAAAACTGTTTTTT. As protein: CASSVGMRGWGEKLFF.

This clonotype has at least ten counts. The V call is TRBV9, the J call TRBJ2-1, with 9 bases that match TRBD1. The CDR3 totals 17 residues. Germline lookup yields CDR1 SGDLS and CDR2 YYNGEE. V was pared by 0 bases and J by 3 bases, with 7 bases of the junction left unmatched. The CDR3 DNA sequence: TGTGCCAGCAGCGTAGGGGTGGGGACAGGGTTCTACAATGAGCAGTTCTTC. Amino acid sequence: CASSVGVGTGFYNEQFF. The entire variable domain, with the rest obtained from reference TRBV9 and TRBJ2-1, is as follows: DSGVTQTPKHLITATGQRVTLRCSPRSGDLSVYWYQQSLDQGLQFLIQYYNGEERAKGNILERFSAQQFPDLHSELNLSSLELGDSALYFCASSVGVGTGFYNEQFFGPGTRLTVL.

This clonotype was seen repeatedly, ten times or more. The rearrangement links TRBV9 to TRBJ1-2, with D possibly TRBD1 on 6 matching bases. V lost 4 bases and J lost 8, with 15 bases in between. CDR1 and CDR2 (germline): SGDLS, YYNGEE. The CDR3 is 13 amino acids. CDR3 DNA sequence: TGTGCCAGCAGCTTCCGACAGGATGGGGGCTACACCTTC. Its protein is CASSFRQDGGYTF.

Many counts were recorded for this clonotype. The chain recombines TRBV9 with TRBJ2-4; TRBD2 agrees at 9 bases. The junction had 4 bases not matched to a gene; V was cut back by 3 bases and J by 9 bases. The CDR3 is 13 amino acids. CDR1 and CDR2 (germline): SGDLS, YYNGEE. DNA for the CDR3: TGTGCCAGCAGCGCCGCGGGGGGGTCCATTCAGTACTTC. This codes for CASSAAGGSIQYF.

This clonotype was seen ten or more times. The chain couples TRBV9 to TRBJ2-5; a possible D gene is TRBD1 (6 bases). This CDR3 is built from 14 residues. Deletions cut 0 bases from V and 3 bases from J, with 9 bases between. Germline V CDR1 and CDR2: SGDLS, YYNGEE. The CDR3 DNA reads TGTGCCAGCAGCGTAGGTGGACAGAAAGAGACCCAGTACTTC. It codes for CASSVGGQKETQYF.

This clonotype was observed many times. V gene TRBV9 combines with J gene TRBJ2-2; D remains unclear. Germline assignment: CDR1 SGDLS and CDR2 YYNGEE. V was cut by 5 bases and J by 1 base, with 3 bases left in between. This CDR3 contains 12 residues. In DNA, the CDR3 is TGTGCCAGCAGTGAGAACACCGGGGAGCTGTTTTTT. This sequence encodes CASSENTGELFF. Together with reference TRBV9 and TRBJ2-2, the CDR3 gives the full variable domain: DSGVTQTPKHLITATGQRVTLRCSPRSGDLSVYWYQQSLDQGLQFLIQYYNGEERAKGNILERFSAQQFPDLHSELNLSSLELGDSALYFCASSENTGELFFGEGSRLTVL.

This clonotype was counted ten times or more. J is TRBJ2-3 and V is TRBV9; 7 bases line up with TRBD2. The V gene's germline CDR1 is SGDLS and CDR2 YYNGEE. The CDR3 totals 15 residues. J lost 4 bases, V lost 4 bases, and 9 bases had no gene match. CDR3 bases: TGTGCCAGCAGCCCCACAGGACTAGTACCAGATACGCAGTATTTT. This sequence encodes CASSPTGLVPDTQYF.

The CDR3 loop reads CASSGEGVSNQPQHF. CDR3 nucleotide sequence: TGTGCCAGCAGTGGAGAGGGGGTAAGCAATCAGCCCCAGCATTTT. This chain connects TRBV9 to TRBJ1-5; TRBD1 is a possible D gene (6 bases). Germline loops: CDR1 SGDLS, CDR2 YYNGEE. V shed 5 bases and J shed 1 base, with 13 bases lying between them. The CDR3 is 15 residues long.

This clonotype was counted at least ten times. This rearrangement joins TRBV9 to TRBJ1-2; a weak D match, TRBD1 (6 bases). This CDR3 is built from 12 residues. Trimming stripped 4 bases from V and 8 bases from J, with 12 bases between. Germline V gene lookup returns CDR1 SGDLS and CDR2 YYNGEE. The CDR3 loop is CASSIPGGGYTF. CDR3 sequence (DNA): TGTGCCAGCAGCATCCCGGGGGGCGGCTACACCTTC.

This clonotype was observed many times. The gene calls are TRBV9 and TRBJ2-2, with D perhaps TRBD2 (5 bases). This CDR3 has 16 amino acids. CDR1 and CDR2 from the germline V gene are SGDLS and YYNGEE. The V gene lost 0 bases and the J gene lost 5 bases, with 14 bases spanning the gap. The CDR3 is CASSVGWEIRTGELFF. The CDR3, as DNA: TGTGCCAGCAGCGTAGGATGGGAGATAAGGACCGGGGAGCTGTTTTTT.

This clonotype was picked up many times. CDR3 region: CASSPTLRNTGELFF. In DNA, the CDR3 is TGTGCCAGCAGCCCAACACTAAGAAACACCGGGGAGCTGTTTTTT. The chain recombines TRBV9 with TRBJ2-2, with D unresolved. V lost 4 bases, J lost 2 bases, and 12 bases lay in between. Germline V gives CDR1 SGDLS, CDR2 YYNGEE. The CDR3 is made up of 15 amino acids.

This clonotype was counted at least ten times. Written as DNA, the CDR3 is TGTGCCAGCAGCGCGGAACTAGCGGGATTCCCTACGCAGTATTTT. It yields the protein CASSAELAGFPTQYF. J is TRBJ2-3 and V is TRBV9; 10 bases are shared with TRBD2. The V gene end was trimmed by 3 bases and the J gene end by 8 bases; junction bases not matched to a gene: 9. The CDR3 loop spans 15 amino acids. Germline V gene data show CDR1 as SGDLS and CDR2 as YYNGEE.

This clonotype was found many times. The V call is TRBV23-1, the J call TRBJ2-5; 7 nucleotides line up with TRBD2. TRBV23-1 is filed as an ORF, its function uncertain. The junction had 7 bases not matched to a gene; V was cut back by 0 bases and J by 3 bases. CDR3 length equals 16 residues. The CDR3 nucleotides read TGCGCCAGCAGTCAATCGGGGGGGGGAAGGAAAGAGACCCAGTACTTC. Amino acids: CASSQSGGGRKETQYF.

At least ten counts were recorded for this clonotype. This chain links TRBV9 with TRBJ1-6; D is possibly TRBD1 (5 bases). V lost 6 bases and J lost 7, with 17 bases in between. CDR3 length: 15 amino acids. Per germline, CDR1 SGDLS and CDR2 YYNGEE. The CDR3 DNA is TGTGCCAGCACTGGAGGGCAGGGTGGCAATTCACCCCTCCACTTT. Translated, it gives CASTGGQGGNSPLHF.

The chain has TRBV9 and TRBJ2-3; D could derive from TRBD1 or TRBD2 (5 bases each). Deletions cut 2 bases from V and 6 bases from J, with 16 bases between. This CDR3 is built from 15 residues. Germline CDR1 is SGDLS and CDR2 is YYNGEE. CDR3 nucleotide sequence: TGTGCCAGCAGCGTTTCGGGACCACCCGTGGATACGCAGTATTTT. It codes for CASSVSGPPVDTQYF.

The table lists this clonotype with many counts. V gene TRBV9 combines with J gene TRBJ2-3; tentatively, D is TRBD1 (5 bases). Germline-derived CDR1 and CDR2 are SGDLS and YYNGEE. This CDR3 is 15 amino acids long. The ends were cut back, 1 base at V and 6 bases at J, with 15 bases in the middle. The CDR3 DNA reads as TGTGCCAGCAGCGTAACCGACAGTAAAGTGGATACGCAGTATTTT. Translating it yields CASSVTDSKVDTQYF.

This clonotype was detected ten times or more. The rearrangement links TRBV9 to TRBJ2-3; the match to TRBD2 covers 7 bases. V lost 0 bases to trimming and J lost 6 bases; unmatched junction nucleotides: 10. Per germline, CDR1 SGDLS and CDR2 YYNGEE. This CDR3 is 16 amino acids long. CDR3 sequence (DNA): TGTGCCAGCAGCGTAGGGCTAGCGGACGCACTGGATACGCAGTATTTT. This sequence encodes CASSVGLADALDTQYF. The full variable domain, its missing parts supplied by reference TRBV9 and TRBJ2-3, is DSGVTQTPKHLITATGQRVTLRCSPRSGDLSVYWYQQSLDQGLQFLIQYYNGEERAKGNILERFSAQQFPDLHSELNLSSLELGDSALYFCASSVGLADALDTQYFGPGTRLTVL.

This clonotype has a count of ten or more. This chain links TRBV9 with TRBJ2-1, with 15 bases aligning to TRBD2. CDR1 and CDR2 (germline): SGDLS, YYNGEE. J lost 12 bases, V lost 3 bases, and 7 bases had no gene match. This CDR3 is 15 amino acids long. Here the CDR3 reads CASSEGLAGGLGQFF. The CDR3 nucleotides are TGTGCCAGCAGCGAGGGACTAGCGGGGGGATTAGGGCAGTTCTTC.

There are many counts of this clonotype. As DNA, the CDR3 is TGTGCCAGCAGCCCCTCTTTAGCCTCGTCGCTGTTTTTT. It is translated as CASSPSLASSLFF. The chain recombines TRBV9 with TRBJ2-2; D remains unclear. Trimming took 4 bases from V and 13 from J, leaving 17 bases between them. Germline lookup yields CDR1 SGDLS and CDR2 YYNGEE. This CDR3 comprises 13 residues. Complete variable domain (other parts from reference TRBV9 and TRBJ2-2): DSGVTQTPKHLITATGQRVTLRCSPRSGDLSVYWYQQSLDQGLQFLIQYYNGEERAKGNILERFSAQQFPDLHSELNLSSLELGDSALYFCASSPSLASSLFFGEGSRLTVL.

This clonotype has at least ten counts. The rearrangement uses TRBV21-1 and TRBJ2-7. TRBV21-1 is flagged as a pseudogene. This CDR3 has 13 amino acids. This chain's CDR3 is CASSKSLSYEQYV. CDR3 bases: TGTGCCAGCAGCAAAAGCCTGTCCTACGAGCAGTACGTC.